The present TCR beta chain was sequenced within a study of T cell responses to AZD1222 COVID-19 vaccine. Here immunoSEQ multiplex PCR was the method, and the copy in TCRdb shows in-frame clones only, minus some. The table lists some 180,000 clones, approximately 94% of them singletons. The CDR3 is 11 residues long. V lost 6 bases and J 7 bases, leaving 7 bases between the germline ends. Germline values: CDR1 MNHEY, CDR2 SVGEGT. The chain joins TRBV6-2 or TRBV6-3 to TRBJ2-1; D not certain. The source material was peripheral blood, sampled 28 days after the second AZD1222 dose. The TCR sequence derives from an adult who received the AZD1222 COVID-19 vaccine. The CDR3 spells CASSTLNEQFF. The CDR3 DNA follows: TGTGCCAGCAGCACACTTAATGAGCAGTTCTTC.